These T cell receptor beta chains were read from a single sample in a study of cytomegalovirus exposure and HLA in healthy donors. Libraries were prepared by immunoSEQ multiplex PCR; TCRdb keeps only in-frame clonotypes and omits some of them. The sample contains roughly 100,000 clones, about two thirds of which appear only once. The sample consisted of PBMCs. The receptors were sampled from a female donor in good health and CMV-seronegative. Both conserved end residues are part of each CDR3. Each record gives: J gene, V gene, D gene, clone size, CDR3 length, CDR3 protein, CDR3 DNA. The D gene is left open where the match is weak. The listing skips clone size in some rows; elsewhere it reads once, few, many or a size class.

TRBJ2-2,TRBV27,.,.,13,CASSLRLAGELFF,TGTGCCAGCAGTTTGAGGCTAGCCGGGGAGCTGTTTTTT
TRBJ1-4,TRBV28,.,.,13,CASSYLGSEKLFF,TGTGCCAGCAGTTATTTGGGGAGTGAAAAACTGTTTTTT
TRBJ1-3,TRBV4-1,TRBD1,.,18,CASSQDHDRADSGNTIYF,TGCGCCAGCAGCCAAGATCACGACAGGGCGGATTCTGGAAACACCATATATTTT
TRBJ2-3,TRBV7-9,.,.,13,CASSLVPGHTQYF,TGTGCCAGCAGCTTAGTTCCGGGTCATACGCAGTATTTT
TRBJ2-3,TRBV10-1,TRBD2,few,16,CASSPSGLAGTDTQYF,TGCGCCAGCAGTCCGAGTGGACTAGCGGGCACAGATACGCAGTATTTT
TRBJ2-2,TRBV9,.,.,15,CASSAQQGNTGELFF,TGTGCCAGCAGCGCTCAACAGGGTAACACCGGGGAGCTGTTTTTT
TRBJ2-6,TRBV18,.,.,19,CASSPLPQGPGSGANVLTF,TGTGCCAGCTCACCACTCCCACAGGGCCCGGGGTCTGGGGCCAACGTCCTGACTTTC
TRBJ2-2,TRBV25-1,TRBD1,.,14,CAGQGLGDTGELFF,TGTGCCGGACAGGGGCTAGGGGACACCGGGGAGCTGTTTTTT
TRBJ1-2,TRBV7-9,TRBD1,.,16,CASSLSGMGQDGSYTF,TGTGCCAGCAGCCTCTCAGGCATGGGACAGGACGGGAGCTACACCTTC
TRBJ1-1,TRBV6-5,.,few,13,CASSPGTPTEAFF,TGTGCCAGCAGTCCAGGGACACCTACTGAAGCTTTCTTT
TRBJ2-7,TRBV11-2,TRBD1,.,14,CASSLVRGLGEQYF,TGTGCCAGCAGCTTAGTAAGGGGGCTGGGCGAGCAGTACTTC
TRBJ2-7,TRBV28,TRBD1,.,13,CASSRTGAGEQYF,TGTGCCAGCAGCCGAACAGGGGCGGGCGAGCAGTACTTC
TRBJ1-1,TRBV6-5,TRBD1,.,14,CASRPTGVNTEAFF,TGTGCCAGCAGACCTACAGGGGTGAACACTGAAGCTTTCTTT
TRBJ1-1,TRBV7-6,.,.,14,CASTINGMNTEAFF,TGTGCCAGCACCATAAACGGGATGAACACTGAAGCTTTCTTT
TRBJ1-4,TRBV7-9,.,.,13,CASSSEIQEKLFF,TGTGCCAGCAGCTCAGAAATACAAGAAAAACTGTTTTTT
TRBJ1-1,TRBV7-9,.,.,15,CASSLAAIMNTEAFF,TGTGCCAGCAGCTTAGCGGCCATAATGAACACTGAAGCTTTCTTT
TRBJ2-3,TRBV28,TRBD2,.,20,CASSFRLAGGIFSSTDTQYF,TGTGCCAGCAGTTTTAGACTAGCGGGAGGGATTTTTTCTAGCACAGATACGCAGTATTTT
TRBJ2-7,TRBV2,.,.,11,CASSPQAQQYF,TGTGCCAGCAGCCCCCAGGCACAGCAGTACTTC
TRBJ1-3,TRBV27,.,.,15,CASSPRSNSGNTIYF,TGTGCCAGCAGTCCACGGAGTAACTCTGGAAACACCATATATTTT
TRBJ1-2,TRBV7-9,.,.,13,CASSLDYTHGYTF,TGTGCCAGCAGCTTGGACTACACCCATGGCTACACCTTC
TRBJ1-1,TRBV6-1,.,.,13,CASSEALYTEAFF,TGTGCCAGCAGTGAAGCCTTGTACACTGAAGCTTTCTTT
TRBJ1-5,TRBV27,TRBD1,.,15,CASSLMGTGNQPQHF,TGTGCCAGCAGTCTTATGGGGACAGGCAATCAGCCCCAGCATTTT
TRBJ2-4,TRBV5-1,TRBD2,.,19,CASSSDGLAGWFVQNIQYF,TGCGCCAGCAGCTCTGACGGTCTAGCGGGTTGGTTTGTCCAAAACATTCAGTACTTC
TRBJ2-5,TRBV13,.,.,15,CASSFSGPGGETQYF,TGTGCCAGCAGCTTTAGCGGCCCAGGGGGAGAGACCCAGTACTTC
TRBJ1-2,TRBV6-1,TRBD1,.,14,CASSSRTGNYGYTF,TGTGCCAGCAGTTCTCGGACAGGGAACTATGGCTACACCTTC
TRBJ2-2,TRBV7-2,TRBD2,.,16,CASSSTSGGNTGELFF,TGTGCCAGCAGCTCCACCAGCGGGGGCAACACCGGGGAGCTGTTTTTT
TRBJ2-7,TRBV27,.,.,13,CASSWSRGYEQYF,TGTGCCAGCAGTTGGAGCCGAGGCTACGAGCAGTACTTC
TRBJ2-7,TRBV5-5,.,few,12,CASSYDFYEQYF,TGTGCCAGCAGCTACGACTTCTACGAGCAGTACTTC
TRBJ2-7,TRBV11-3,TRBD2,once,14,CASSLASGKNEQYF,TGTGCCAGCAGCTTAGCTAGCGGGAAGAACGAGCAGTACTTC
TRBJ2-2,TRBV18,.,once,17,CASSPYGRWSNTGELFF,TGTGCCAGCTCACCGTATGGGAGGTGGTCGAACACCGGGGAGCTGTTTTTT
TRBJ2-3,TRBV14,TRBD2,.,16,CASSEGRGGHTDTQYF,TGTGCCAGCAGCGAAGGGAGGGGCGGACACACAGATACGCAGTATTTT
TRBJ2-5,TRBV4-3,TRBD2,.,18,CASSQDVVGLGLSETQYF,TGCGCCAGCAGCCAAGATGTTGTAGGACTAGGTTTATCAGAGACCCAGTACTTC
TRBJ2-1,TRBV25-1,.,.,14,CASGDTGSANEQFF,TGTGCCAGCGGGGACACGGGTTCAGCCAATGAGCAGTTCTTC
TRBJ1-1,TRBV7-2,.,.,14,CASSLQGIVTEAFF,TGTGCCAGCAGCTTACAGGGGATCGTCACTGAAGCTTTCTTT
TRBJ1-6,TRBV2,.,.,14,CASSERGSDSPLHF,TGTGCCAGCAGTGAGCGGGGTTCGGATTCACCCCTCCACTTT
TRBJ2-5,TRBV19,TRBD2,.,14,CASSAGLVMEAQYF,TGTGCCAGTAGTGCGGGACTAGTTATGGAAGCCCAGTACTTC
TRBJ2-7,TRBV7-9,TRBD2,.,15,CASSLGLAGGDEQYF,TGTGCCAGCAGCTTAGGGCTAGCGGGAGGGGACGAGCAGTACTTC
TRBJ2-5,TRBV18,TRBD1,once,15,CASSPSTGPRETQYF,TGTGCCAGCTCACCTTCGACAGGGCCTCGGGAGACCCAGTACTTC
TRBJ2-2,TRBV19,.,.,14,CASSILAGSGELFF,TGTGCCAGTAGTATTCTGGCAGGGTCCGGGGAGCTGTTTTTT
TRBJ2-7,TRBV5-4,TRBD1,.,17,CASSLVAGTGGVYEQYF,TGTGCCAGCAGCTTGGTAGCCGGGACAGGGGGCGTCTACGAGCAGTACTTC
TRBJ2-1,TRBV9,TRBD2,.,14,CASSVAGGPGEQFF,TGTGCCAGCAGCGTGGCGGGAGGGCCAGGTGAGCAGTTCTTC
TRBJ1-4,TRBV30,.,.,11,CAWKSGEKLFF,TGTGCCTGGAAGTCAGGGGAAAAACTGTTTTTT
TRBJ1-3,TRBV28,.,.,14,CASILGGAGNTIYF,TGTGCCAGCATCCTAGGGGGGGCTGGAAACACCATATATTTT
TRBJ2-1,TRBV7-8,TRBD2,.,16,CASSSRARREYNEQFF,TGTGCCAGCAGCTCCCGAGCTAGGCGGGAGTACAATGAGCAGTTCTTC
TRBJ2-1,TRBV9,.,once,15,CASSGRGSSYNEQFF,TGTGCCAGCAGCGGCCGGGGGAGCTCCTACAATGAGCAGTTCTTC
TRBJ1-1,TRBV27,.,few,15,CASSPPGGGNTEAFF,TGTGCCAGCAGTCCGCCGGGGGGCGGGAACACTGAAGCTTTCTTT
TRBJ1-2,TRBV19,TRBD1,.,14,CASRPPGGAYGYTF,TGTGCCAGTAGACCCCCAGGGGGCGCCTATGGCTACACCTTC
TRBJ2-5,TRBV10-3,TRBD1,.,12,CAIRDRQETQYF,TGTGCCATCCGGGACAGACAAGAGACCCAGTACTTC
TRBJ2-7,TRBV27,.,.,13,CASSLSAAYEQYF,TGTGCCAGCAGTTTATCGGCCGCCTACGAGCAGTACTTC
TRBJ1-2,TRBV27,TRBD1,.,14,CASSLAGTGNGYTF,TGTGCCAGCAGTTTGGCCGGGACAGGGAATGGCTACACCTTC
TRBJ1-1,TRBV7-6,.,.,13,CASSPQMNTEAFF,TGTGCCTCCTCTCCGCAGATGAACACTGAAGCTTTCTTT
TRBJ2-7,TRBV11-1,TRBD1,.,15,CASSLVQGANYEQYF,TGTGCCAGCAGCTTAGTGCAGGGGGCAAACTACGAGCAGTACTTC
TRBJ2-3,TRBV5-1,TRBD1,.,15,CASSLGQGVTDTQYF,TGCGCCAGCAGCTTGGGACAGGGGGTCACAGATACGCAGTATTTT
TRBJ2-7,TRBV27,TRBD2,.,14,CASSPFGLAGDAYF,TGTGCCAGCAGTCCGTTCGGGCTAGCGGGCGACGCGTACTTC